Here is one T cell receptor (beta chain) with its context. Sequencing was performed with immunoSEQ multiplex PCR; in TCRdb, only in-frame clones are kept and a portion is missing. The sample includes tens of thousands of clones, roughly 86% of them seen just once. V dropped 6 bases and J dropped 2; count of bases not matched to a gene: 7. The CDR3 spans 14 residues. Germline loops: CDR1 MNHNY, CDR2 SVGAGI (reference sequence). The data were taken from a study of PD-L1 blockade in urothelial cancer. The chain employs TRBV6-6 and TRBJ2-7, with 7 bases aligning to TRBD1. The origin of this receptor is a man in his fifties with urothelial cancer. This sample comprised PBMCs, obtained around atezolizumab (anti-PD-L1) treatment. The CDR3 nucleotides are TGTGCCAGCAGCCCTCAACAGGGGCCCTACGAGCAGTACTTC. Its translation is CASSPQQGPYEQYF.